This TCR beta chain was sequenced during a study of T cell responses to AZD1222 COVID-19 vaccine (dated by TCRdb to the early 2020s). In the study overall: A total of 230 to 250 trial participants underwent TCR sequencing, of whom nearly 210 had received two doses of AZD1222 and around 25 had received two doses of the MenACWY control vaccine. Trial participants were enrolled by age into subgroups of 18-55, 56-69 and 70-plus years, and approximately 150, 30 and 60 TCR-sequenced participants, respectively, were included in these subgroups. Broader findings and caveats from the paper: Reportedly, almost half of the unique spike-specific TCRs recognized epitopes lying outside the regions that are mutated in the B.1.351 and B.1.1.7 variants. The vaccine-associated CD4 TCRs covered the entire spike protein, and the dominant responses fell in regions 160-218 and 743-854. Conclusions about previously exposed vaccinees are limited because only 5 or 6 AZD1222 recipients were SARS-CoV-2 seropositive at baseline. The 56-69-year group was small, and its depth increase did not reach significance, likely because of low power. After two AZD1222 doses, spike-specific TCR breadth and depth were significantly higher than at day 0 and than in MenACWY recipients. No day 14 peak-response samples were available, so repertoires were characterized only after the peak T cell response. Participants were mostly white British and included more females than males, and it was suggested by the authors that clonal diversity may have been underestimated.

The CDR3 regions of human TCRbeta chains were analyzed by immunosequencing. From the authors' description of their analysis: Repertoire TCRs were checked for matches against a reference library of SARS-CoV-2-specific TCRs that had been generated using the MIRA antigen-specificity platform. Breadth meant the fraction of unique TCRs that were SARS-CoV-2-associated, whereas depth meant the fraction of total T cells that were SARS-CoV-2-associated. Using the MIRA data, every spike-specific TCR was mapped to the spike region that the TCR reacted to and assigned to either a CD4 or a CD8 class. Log10-transformed breadth and depth values were compared by one-way ANOVA with Sidak's multiple comparisons tests. TCRdb took over this immuneACCESS table, retaining in-frame rearrangements with V and J assigned. Such tables are incomplete; in checked studies, under half of the missing clones stem from an unresolved V gene, and the remainder is unexplained. V and J calls and clone size are as listed in that table; D and trimming were resolved from the DNA. Recorded for this sample are over 25,000 clones; 92% of them occurred a single time. In total, the top ten clones hold 7.5% to 10% of the sample.

The time point label of this sample denotes: about 28 days (+/-7) after the second vaccine dose. AZD1222 recipients given second doses at about 4 weeks or at about 12 weeks were pooled, since spike-specific TCR depth and breadth were not found to differ between the two schedules. The vaccinee samples were drawn from two UK trials, COV001 and COV002, one of which was a single-blind randomized controlled phase 2/3 trial testing AZD1222 (ChAdOx1 nCoV-19) in healthy adults. Trial participant PBMC samples were collected at day 0 and day 28 after the second dose for TCRbeta chain sequencing. Taken from cysteine to phenylalanine, the CDR3 has 16 residues. Only the CDR3 part of the read is kept: 48 bases, read in frame from the first base. A remark on this clone: Its specific antigen is unknown. Base-call qualities are not available, and no considerably larger clone is one nucleotide away.

Sequencing used peripheral blood, obtained 28 days after the second AZD1222 dose. The origin of this receptor is an adult who received the AZD1222 COVID-19 vaccine. Recombination connected TRBV12-2 to TRBJ2-3. TRBV12-2 is assigned pseudogene status. The CDR3 region: CASRPRTFILTDTQYF. The DNA sequence is given as TGTGCAAGTCGACCCCGGACCTTCATCCTCACAGATACGCAGTATTTT.